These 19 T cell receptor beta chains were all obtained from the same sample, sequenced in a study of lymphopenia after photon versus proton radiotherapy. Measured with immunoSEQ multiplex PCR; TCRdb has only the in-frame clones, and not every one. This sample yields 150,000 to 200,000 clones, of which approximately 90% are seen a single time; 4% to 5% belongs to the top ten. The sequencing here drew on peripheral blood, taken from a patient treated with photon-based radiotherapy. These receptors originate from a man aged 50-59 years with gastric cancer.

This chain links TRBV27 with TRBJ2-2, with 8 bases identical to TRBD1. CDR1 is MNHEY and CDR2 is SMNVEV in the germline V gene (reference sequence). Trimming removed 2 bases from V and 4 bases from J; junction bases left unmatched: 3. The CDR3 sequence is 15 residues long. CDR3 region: CASSLGDRSTGELFF. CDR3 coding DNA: TGTGCCAGCAGTTTAGGGGACAGGAGCACCGGGGAGCTGTTTTTT.

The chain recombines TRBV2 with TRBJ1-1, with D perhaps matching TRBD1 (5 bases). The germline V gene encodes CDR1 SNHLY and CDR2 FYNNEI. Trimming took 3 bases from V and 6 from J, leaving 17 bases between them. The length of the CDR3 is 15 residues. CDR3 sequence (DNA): TGTGCCAGCAGTGACCCTCAGGGAATAAGGGCTGAAGCTTTCTTT. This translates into CASSDPQGIRAEAFF.

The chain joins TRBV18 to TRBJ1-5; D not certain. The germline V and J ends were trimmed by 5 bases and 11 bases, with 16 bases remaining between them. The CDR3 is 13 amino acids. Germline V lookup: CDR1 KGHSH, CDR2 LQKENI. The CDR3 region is CASSSRPGEAQHF. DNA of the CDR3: TGTGCCAGCTCATCTCGACCGGGCGAGGCCCAGCATTTT. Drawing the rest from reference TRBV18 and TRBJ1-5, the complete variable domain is NAGVMQNPRHLVRRRGQEARLRCSPMKGHSHVYWYRQLPEEGLKFMVYLQKENIIDESGMPKERFSAEFPKEGPSILRIQQVVRGDSAAYFCASSSRPGEAQHFGDGTRLSIL.

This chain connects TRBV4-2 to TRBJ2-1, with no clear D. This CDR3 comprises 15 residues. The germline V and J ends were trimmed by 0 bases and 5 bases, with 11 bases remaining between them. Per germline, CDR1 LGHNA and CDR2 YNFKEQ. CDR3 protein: CASSQDRGTNNEQFF. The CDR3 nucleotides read TGTGCCAGCAGCCAAGATAGAGGCACTAACAATGAGCAGTTCTTC.

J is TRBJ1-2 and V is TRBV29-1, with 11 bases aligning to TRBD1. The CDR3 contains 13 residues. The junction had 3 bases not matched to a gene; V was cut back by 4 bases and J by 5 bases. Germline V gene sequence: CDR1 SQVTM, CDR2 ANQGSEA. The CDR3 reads CSVGTGGLYGYTF. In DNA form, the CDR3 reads TGCAGCGTTGGGACAGGGGGCCTATATGGCTACACCTTC.

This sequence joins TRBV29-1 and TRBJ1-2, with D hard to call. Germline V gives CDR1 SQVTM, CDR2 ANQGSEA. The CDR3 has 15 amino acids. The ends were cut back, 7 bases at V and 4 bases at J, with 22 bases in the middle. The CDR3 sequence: CSASLREPSSYGYTF. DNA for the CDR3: TGCAGCGCATCCCTAAGGGAGCCATCTTCCTATGGCTACACCTTC. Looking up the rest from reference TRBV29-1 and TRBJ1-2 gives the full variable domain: SAVISQKPSRDICQRGTSLTIQCQVDSQVTMMFWYRQQPGQSLTLIATANQGSEATYESGFVIDKFPISRPNLTFSTLTVSNMSPEDSSIYLCSASLREPSSYGYTFGSGTRLTVV.

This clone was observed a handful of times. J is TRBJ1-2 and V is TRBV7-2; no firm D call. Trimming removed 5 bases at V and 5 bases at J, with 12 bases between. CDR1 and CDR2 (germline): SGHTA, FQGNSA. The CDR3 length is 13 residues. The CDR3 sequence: CASSPSLEYGYTF. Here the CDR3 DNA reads TGTGCCAGCAGCCCGAGCCTGGAGTATGGCTACACCTTC.

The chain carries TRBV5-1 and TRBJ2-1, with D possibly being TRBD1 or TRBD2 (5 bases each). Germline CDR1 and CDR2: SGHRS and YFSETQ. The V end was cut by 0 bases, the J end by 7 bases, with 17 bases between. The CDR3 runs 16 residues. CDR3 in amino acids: CASSLGGAGRGNEQFF. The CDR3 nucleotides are TGCGCCAGCAGCTTGGGGGGCGCGGGTCGAGGGAATGAGCAGTTCTTC.

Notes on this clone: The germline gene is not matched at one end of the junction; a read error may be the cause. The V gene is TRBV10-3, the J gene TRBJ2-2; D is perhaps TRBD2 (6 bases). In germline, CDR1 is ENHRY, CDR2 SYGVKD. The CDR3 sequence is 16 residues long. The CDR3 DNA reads TGTGCCATCAGTCTCTTATCGGGGAGGAACCCCGGGAAGCTGTTTTTT. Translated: CAISLLSGRNPGKLFF.

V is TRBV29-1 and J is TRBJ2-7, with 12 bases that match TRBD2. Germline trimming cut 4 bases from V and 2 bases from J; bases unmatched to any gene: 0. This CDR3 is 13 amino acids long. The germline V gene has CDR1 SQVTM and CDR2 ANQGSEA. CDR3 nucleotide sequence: TGCAGCGTTGGGACTAGCGGGACCTACGAGCAGTACTTC. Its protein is CSVGTSGTYEQYF.

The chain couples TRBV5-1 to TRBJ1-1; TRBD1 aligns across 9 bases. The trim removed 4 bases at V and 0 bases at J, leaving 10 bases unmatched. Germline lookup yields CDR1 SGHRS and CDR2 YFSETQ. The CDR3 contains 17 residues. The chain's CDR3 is CASSTGTGLLMNTEAFF. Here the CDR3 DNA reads TGCGCCAGCAGCACCGGGACAGGGCTCCTCATGAACACTGAAGCTTTCTTT.

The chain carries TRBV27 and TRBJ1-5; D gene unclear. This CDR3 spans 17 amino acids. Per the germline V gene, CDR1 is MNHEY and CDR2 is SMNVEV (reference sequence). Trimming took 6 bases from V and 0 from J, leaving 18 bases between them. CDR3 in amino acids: CASSRRSGADSNQPQHF. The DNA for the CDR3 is TGTGCCAGCAGCCGCAGGTCAGGCGCCGATAGCAATCAGCCCCAGCATTTT.

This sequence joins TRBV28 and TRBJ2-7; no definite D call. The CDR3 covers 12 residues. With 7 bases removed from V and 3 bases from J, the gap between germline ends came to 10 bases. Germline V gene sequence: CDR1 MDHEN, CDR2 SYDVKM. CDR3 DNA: TGTGCCAGCACCTCGACCGTCTACGAGCAGTACTTC. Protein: CASTSTVYEQYF.

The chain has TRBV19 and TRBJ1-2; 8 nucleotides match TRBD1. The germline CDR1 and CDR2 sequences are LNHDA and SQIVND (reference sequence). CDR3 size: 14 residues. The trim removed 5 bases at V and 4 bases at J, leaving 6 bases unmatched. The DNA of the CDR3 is TGTGCCAGTAGTTCCCGGGACAGGATCTATGGCTACACCTTC. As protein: CASSSRDRIYGYTF. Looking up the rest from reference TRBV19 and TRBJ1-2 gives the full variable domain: DGGITQSPKYLFRKEGQNVTLSCEQNLNHDAMYWYRQDPGQGLRLIYYSQIVNDFQKGDIAEGYSVSREKKESFPLTVTSAQKNPTAFYLCASSSRDRIYGYTFGSGTRLTVV.

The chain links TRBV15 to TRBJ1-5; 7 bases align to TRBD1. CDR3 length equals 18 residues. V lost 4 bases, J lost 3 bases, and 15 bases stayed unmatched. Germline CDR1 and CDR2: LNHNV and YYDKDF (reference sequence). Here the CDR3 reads CATSKGAGGGGFNQPQHF. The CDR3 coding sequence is TGTGCCACCAGCAAAGGGGCCGGAGGAGGGGGCTTCAATCAGCCCCAGCATTTT.

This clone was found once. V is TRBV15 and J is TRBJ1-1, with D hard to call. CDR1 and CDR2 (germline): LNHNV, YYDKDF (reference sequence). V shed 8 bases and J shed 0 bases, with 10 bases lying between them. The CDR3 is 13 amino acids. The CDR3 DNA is TGTGCCACCGGCCGCAACATGAACACTGAAGCTTTCTTT. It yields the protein CATGRNMNTEAFF.

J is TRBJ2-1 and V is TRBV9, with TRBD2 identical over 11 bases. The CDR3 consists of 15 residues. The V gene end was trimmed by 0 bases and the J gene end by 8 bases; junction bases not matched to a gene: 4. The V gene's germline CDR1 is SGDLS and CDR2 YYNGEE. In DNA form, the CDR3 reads TGTGCCAGCAGCGTAGAAGTAGCGGGAGGGCATGAGCAGTTCTTC. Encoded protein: CASSVEVAGGHEQFF. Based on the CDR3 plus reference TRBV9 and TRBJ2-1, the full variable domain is DSGVTQTPKHLITATGQRVTLRCSPRSGDLSVYWYQQSLDQGLQFLIQYYNGEERAKGNILERFSAQQFPDLHSELNLSSLELGDSALYFCASSVEVAGGHEQFFGPGTRLTVL.

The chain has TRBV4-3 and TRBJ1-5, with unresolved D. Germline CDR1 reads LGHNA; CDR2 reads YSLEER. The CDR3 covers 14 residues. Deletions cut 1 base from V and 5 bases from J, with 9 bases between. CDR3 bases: TGCGCCAGCAGCCAAGCGTTGGGTGATCAGCCCCAGCATTTT. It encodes CASSQALGDQPQHF.

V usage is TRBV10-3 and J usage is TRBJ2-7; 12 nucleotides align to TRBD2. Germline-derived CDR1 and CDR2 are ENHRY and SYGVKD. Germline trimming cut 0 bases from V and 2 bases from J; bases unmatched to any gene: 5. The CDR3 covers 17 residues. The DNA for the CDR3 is TGTGCCATCAGTGAGTCGAAAGCTAGCGGGAGGGCCTACGAGCAGTACTTC. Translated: CAISESKASGRAYEQYF.